This TCR beta chain derives from a study of chemoradiotherapy in HPV16-positive cancers. Study summary: Functional T-cell assays on a couple of HPV16-positive patients' cells defined candidate HPV-specific clones and common TCR motifs. Study-level results: Candidate HPV-specific clones and E7-related TCR motifs grew in tumor during treatment.

Worth noting for this clone: Its antigen is still unknown.

Measured with immunoSEQ multiplex PCR; TCRdb has only the in-frame clones, and not every one. The sample has some 11,000 clones, roughly 63% seen once. Repertoires were sampled repeatedly during chemoradiotherapy. Germline V gene sequence: CDR1 SGHRS, CDR2 YFSETQ. The CDR3 runs 14 residues. With 4 bases removed from V and 2 bases from J, the gap between germline ends came to 12 bases. This sequence was found in a human donor with HPV-associated anogenital cancer. The chain employs TRBV5-1 and TRBJ2-5; D uncertain. The biological material was taken from a patient who underwent chemoradiotherapy. The CDR3 region is CASSPVDPQETQYF. In DNA form, the CDR3 reads TGCGCCAGCAGCCCAGTCGATCCTCAAGAGACCCAGTACTTC.